This T cell receptor (beta chain) originates from a study of cytomegalovirus exposure and HLA in healthy donors listed by TCRdb under 2017. In terms of the full investigation: An earlier analysis of roughly 630 of the donors reported 250 to 350 Gb of sequence data and about 100 million unique TCR beta sequences from 150 million to 200 million T cells. Besides the first cohort of 666 subjects, a separate validation cohort made up of 120 different subjects was used. In an earlier analysis of 500 to 650 of the donors, high-throughput TCR beta sequencing was used to judge whether each TCR beta V gene segment behaved as functional or pseudogenic. The study profiled the T cell repertoires of 550 to 700 subjects by immunosequencing and related them to cytomegalovirus serostatus. Approximately 300 gigabases of sequencing data and about 92 million unique TCR sequences made up an early release that covered approximately 650 HLA-typed donors. The later analysis used no new phenotypic data to find candidate immune exposures, relying instead on TCR beta sequences and their occurrence across donors. To predict cytomegalovirus infection status, the study brought together high-throughput TCR immunosequencing, statistical association of individual TCRs with disease status, and machine learning. The study aimed to test whether signatures of past pathogen exposure could be identified by cataloging public T cell receptors. The genetic ancestry cluster associated with self-reported Caucasian donors included over 65% of the 300 to 400 genotyped donors. Donor age, sex, ethnicity and CMV serostatus were collected together with the repertoire data. Among around 400 genotyped donors of the cohort, an average of around 240,000 unique TCR beta nucleotide sequences were sequenced per donor, around 20% of them non-productive. Because of strong linkage in the cohort, 4 to 6 DR-DQ haplotypes were treated as single units for association and clustering. In a later analysis, previously published TCR beta repertoires from 666 donors were re-analyzed and high-resolution HLA genotyping was added so that TCR occurrence patterns could be studied. Class I and class II HLA loci were covered by the typing at four-digit resolution. Every repertoire in the discovery cohort had been generated on one and the same sequencing platform. The number of donors typed differed by locus, with 629-630 for A, B, C, DRB1 and DQB1, 522 for DQA1, 600 to 610 for DPA1, and around 450 for DPB1. Genome-wide SNP genotypes for about 55% of the 666 donors were used in a later genetic analysis, which treated that subset as a discovery cohort.

This clone has just one count. Its antigen target is currently unknown. Base qualities are not at hand, and no much larger clone is one base apart. The cohort comprised 670 or so healthy bone marrow donors. At the time of sampling, every cohort member was nominally healthy, though immune exposures that went unrecorded were likely present. The donor tested CMV seronegative, placing the donor among the 350 or so seronegative members of the cohort. A peripheral blood sample was provided by each donor, and peripheral blood mononuclear cells were used for TCR beta sequencing. The Qiagen DNeasy Blood Extraction Kit was used to extract genomic DNA from the blood cell samples. CDR1 is given as SGHTA and CDR2 as FQGNSA, both from the germline V gene. V is cut by 3 bases and J by 2 bases, and the space between the germline ends is 14 bases. Including the terminal cysteine and phenylalanine, the CDR3 comprises 15 residues. The sequence is cut down to CDR3 DNA, 45 bases in frame from base 1.

The paper's findings and limits, for the study overall: V-gene and J-gene trimming of TCR beta chains was associated with a missense DCLRE1C variant in a later genetic analysis, and the association was replicated in an independent cohort. A further reported finding was that TCR beta sequences accurately predicted the HLA-A and HLA-B alleles for most subjects in the first cohort. Linkage disequilibrium might explain the correlated functional status among segregating V segments, but an unknown experimental factor could not be ruled out. A later analysis found that most CMV-associated TCR beta chains appeared HLA-restricted, with HLA associations seemingly driven largely by CMV exposure. An earlier analysis of 587 of the donors showed that most TCR beta V segments appeared in productive rearrangements either about 87% or about 30% of the time, which broadly matched IMGT annotations. The authors suggested that the approach could potentially be generalized to other disease states and immunological phenotypes. Because HLA typing was missing for some donors at each locus, association tests included only the typed subset. When HLA alleles, especially DR and DQ, strongly co-occurred, attributing TCR associations to individual alleles was difficult. According to a later analysis, parvovirus B19, influenza, CMV and Epstein-Barr virus appeared linked to several top co-occurrence clusters. A later genetic analysis reported fewer N-insertions in productive TCRs among donors in an Asian-associated ancestry cluster than the approximately 670-donor mean. Some IMGT-functional V segments, including TRBV6-2 and TRBV6-3, could not be distinguished by the 87-base-pair reads and were therefore excluded. A group of highly shared sequence variants was considered likely to be a technical artifact of the sequencing pipeline. Cytomegalovirus status was reported to be diagnosed by the classifier with high specificity and sensitivity in both the original and validation cohorts. In vitro tests confirmed that a few of the cytomegalovirus-associated TCR beta chains recognize cytomegalovirus antigens. This cohort had only TCR beta chains sequenced, and the lack of alpha or paired-chain data limited which features could be detected. Most TCR sequences were observed very rarely across donors, whereas some public TCRs were present in many individuals. In a later analysis, the rate of TCR association differed among HLA loci, with DRB1 alleles having the most associated TCRs and HLA-C alleles having the fewest. In the study, 150 to 200 TCR beta chains were listed as associated with cytomegalovirus. For the cohort, immune exposure information was limited to CMV serostatus. Compared with equally common non-associated chains, HLA-associated TCR beta chains in a later analysis were more clonally expanded and had lower generation probabilities. The earlier analysis of a few hundred of the donors excluded over 15 rarely observed V segments, including chromosome 9 orphons, because counts were too low. Sequencing depth was assumed to be roughly uniform across donors in the presence/absence analyses, though that assumption may not hold. In a later analysis, 16,951 TCR beta sequences were associated with specific HLA alleles at a false discovery rate of 0.05.

Library method: the immunoSEQ multiplex PCR assay. For the multiplex PCR, a mixture combining 60 forward primers for TCR Vbeta segments and 13 reverse primers for TCR Jbeta segments was used. The CDR3 region of rearranged TCR beta genes was amplified from genomic DNA by a multiplex PCR assay. On the Illumina HiSeq System, the amplified TCR beta libraries were sequenced as 87-base-pair reads. Regarding the original processing steps: In a later analysis, 80 million or so unique TCR beta chains were counted across the 500 to 850 repertoires, and roughly 10 million of these chains were shared by at least two donors. Raw reads were error-corrected and collapsed into unique sequences with a nearest-neighbor algorithm that merged closely related sequences to remove PCR and sequencing errors. CDR3 sequences were aligned to IMGT reference sequences to assign V, D and J gene segments. For a sequence to be retained, at least a six-nucleotide match to both a V gene segment and a J gene segment was required. Rearrangements were called productive when the CDR3 lacked stop codons and stayed in frame with V and J; all others were non-productive. Following IMGT convention, CDR3 was defined as the stretch from the second conserved V-encoded cysteine to the conserved J-encoded phenylalanine. In an earlier analysis of more than 550 of the donors, sequences lacking an unambiguous match to a single V gene segment were excluded. An earlier analysis of 587 of the donors classified V segments as functional when productive rearrangements were above 56.7% and as segregating when the standard deviation between donors was above 5%. A statistical classification framework was built for diagnosing cytomegalovirus status from the catalog of TCR beta chain sequences. V and J gene assignment, in a later analysis, came from comparing TCR nucleotide sequences with IMGT/GENE-DB human TR gene sequences. A later analysis assigned CDR3 sequences and most-parsimonious VDJ recombination scenarios with the TCRdist pipeline. A later analysis defined each TCR beta chain by its CDR3 amino acid sequence plus V-gene family, and excluded reads lacking a unique V-gene family. To address suspected cross-contamination and a sequencing artifact, a later analysis removed 450 to 700 highly shared, low-generation-probability nucleotide sequences. For each public chain, a later analysis derived a clonal expansion index from normalized ranks of inferred template counts within each repertoire. A later analysis computed generation probabilities with a VDJ recombination model fitted to out-of-frame rearrangements, and checked the results against IGoR. A later analysis scored TCR-TCR, TCR-HLA and TCR-CMV co-occurrence with hypergeometric tests, applying a repertoire-size bias correction to TCR pairs. False discovery rates were estimated in a later analysis by permuting HLA or CMV assignments 20 times. In a later analysis, co-occurring TCRs were grouped using DBSCAN, and TCRdist sequence similarity was added for clustering within HLA-allele-positive subsets. Repertoires with fewer than 30,000 or more than 120,000 public chains, plus five repertoires with anomalous nucleotide sharing, were excluded from co-occurrence clustering. The source is immuneACCESS, and TCRdb retained only in-frame sequences with V and J called. Part of the clones is not carried over; for the studies checked, unresolved V genes explain less than half of this, and the remainder is unexplained. The DNA was the basis for D and trimming; V, J and clone size are from that table. The sample table holds 95,000 to 150,000 clones, of which approximately 80% were seen once. 0.2% to 0.3% of the sample is in the top ten clones.

Rearrangement joined TRBV7-2 to TRBJ2-7, with the D gene uncertain. The sample comprised PBMCs. The TCR comes from a man aged 50-60 years in good health and CMV-seronegative. The CDR3 protein is CASSFSVFGTYEQYF. The nucleotides are TGTGCCAGCAGCTTTTCCGTCTTCGGTACCTACGAGCAGTACTTC.